The T cell receptor (beta chain) under discussion was sequenced for a study of CD4 T cells in relation to SARS-CoV-2 and coronaviruses. Only in-frame clones appear in the TCRdb table, and some are missing; sequencing was by immunoSEQ multiplex PCR. The repertoire has about 26,000 clones, 73% of them found once; the top ten carry 20% to 25%. Regarding this clone: Its matching antigen is unknown.

CD4+ T cells from unexposed donors were obtained before the COVID-19 pandemic (2011-2018). Isolation of CD4+ T cells took place after less than 11 days in culture. The germline CDR1 and CDR2 sequences are SGHRS and YFSETQ. This CDR3 has 17 amino acids. The V gene end was trimmed by 4 bases and the J gene end by 0 bases; junction bases not matched to a gene: 9. This TCR was sampled from a human donor in good health. Sample: CD4+ T cells from PBMCs, cultured in vitro. The rearrangement uses TRBV5-1 and TRBJ2-2; 7 bases agree with TRBD1. CDR3 DNA sequence: TGCGCCAGCAGCCCCCCATTAGGGACAGCGAACACCGGGGAGCTGTTTTTT. Translating it yields CASSPPLGTANTGELFF.